This T cell receptor beta chain was profiled in a study of blood T cell repertoires in COVID-19. Whole-study context: Acute and convalescent COVID-19 specimens originated in the United States, Italy and Spain. In each case, the material was cDNA or gDNA derived from T cells, B-cell-depleted T cells, or PBMCs.

Original processing notes: Reference gene primers were amplified, and this amplification served to estimate nucleated cell counts. Method: immunoSEQ multiplex PCR; TCRdb's copy keeps in-frame clones and lacks some. V, J and clone size reflect that table, while D and trimming were determined from the DNA. Altogether about 440,000 clones are present, nearly 90% being singletons, with the ten largest covering approximately 2%. CDR1 SGHRS and CDR2 YFSETQ come from the germline V gene. This CDR3 is built from 15 residues. Trimming removed 0 bases at V and 5 bases at J, with 14 bases between. Participant-reported clinical history was the basis for cohort assignment.

The source is a woman younger than 30 with acute COVID-19. The chain recombines TRBV5-1 with TRBJ2-5, with D possibly being TRBD2 (6 bases). Material: PBMCs or T cells enriched from blood (not recorded which). The CDR3 is CASSLAVAEGETQYF. The DNA for the CDR3 is TGCGCCAGCAGCTTGGCGGTAGCGGAGGGCGAGACCCAGTACTTC. The variable domain in full, with the rest retrieved from reference TRBV5-1 and TRBJ2-5, is KAGVTQTPRYLIKTRGQQVTLSCSPISGHRSVSWYQQTPGQGLQFLFEYFSETQRNKGNFPGRFSGRQFSNSRSEMNVSTLELGDSALYLCASSLAVAEGETQYFGPGTRLLVL.